These T cell receptor beta chains were read from a single sample in a study of OX40 agonist ivuxolimab in advanced cancers. Sequencing used immunoSEQ multiplex PCR; TCRdb keeps in-frame clones, though not all of them. The sample contains about 29,000 clones, 82% of which appear only once. The sequencing here drew on CD4+ or CD8+ T cells sorted from blood, taken in a trial of the OX40 agonist ivuxolimab. Every receptor here comes from an adult with an advanced solid tumor such as melanoma, head and neck, liver or kidney cancer. CDR3s include the opening cysteine and the closing phenylalanine or tryptophan. The D gene is left open where the match is weak.

D,V,J,CDR3
NA,TRBV9,TRBJ2-3,CASSVEGGHNTDTQYF
TRBD2,TRBV14,NA,CASSPFSLAGDYEQYF
TRBD2,TRBV28,TRBJ2-7,CASSRLAEEGYEQYF
NA,TRBV11-3,TRBJ2-2,CASSFIGTGELFF
TRBD1,TRBV28,TRBJ2-1,CASSLLTRDSHNEQFF
TRBD1,TRBV19,TRBJ1-2,CASSIRTGKTGYTF
TRBD1,TRBV9,TRBJ1-2,CASSVAGQGARGYGYTF
TRBD1,TRBV27,TRBJ1-1,CASSLLGTGNTEAFF
TRBD1,TRBV28,TRBJ2-2,CASSRTRDRANTGELFF
NA,TRBV7-9,TRBJ2-1,CASSSIAHSYNEQFF
NA,TRBV19,TRBJ2-5,CASSPFLSGSDQETQYF
NA,TRBV4-1,TRBJ2-2,CASSQGTDNTGELFF
TRBD2,TRBV28,TRBJ2-7,CASSLTSGRAFSAYEQYF
NA,TRBV9,TRBJ2-3,CASSVVRVAGTDTQYF
NA,TRBV30,TRBJ2-7,CAWSVHSRAYEQYF
TRBD1,TRBV29-1,TRBJ2-1,CSVTTGAGSYNEQFF
NA,TRBV5-1,TRBJ2-1,CASSSPPDRNYNEQFF
NA,TRBV25-1,TRBJ1-3,CASREDSTGNTIYF
NA,TRBV4-2,TRBJ1-5,CASSQDDGGGWLREPQHF
NA,TRBV4-2,TRBJ2-3,CASSQENEGDTQYF
TRBD2,TRBV2,TRBJ2-5,CASRLAGGRETQYF
TRBD1,TRBV4-1,TRBJ2-7,CASSQVTGWDYEQYF
NA,TRBV11-2,TRBJ2-3,CASSLGVGHTYTDTQYF
TRBD1,TRBV27,TRBJ2-1,CASSSSGGPYNEQFF
TRBD1,TRBV28,TRBJ1-2,CASSPIDRGESYGYTF
TRBD2,TRBV14,TRBJ2-7,CASRPSGRGDEQYF
TRBD1,TRBV11-2,TRBJ1-6,CASSLVTDRGPKNSPLHF
TRBD2,TRBV28,TRBJ2-1,CASSLRSGGYNEQFF
TRBD2,TRBV4-1,TRBJ2-1,CASSQRSGRVSYNEQFF
NA,TRBV20-1,TRBJ1-1,CSAPRGTEAFF
NA,TRBV2,TRBJ1-1,CASSEARLNTEAFF
TRBD1,TRBV11-2,TRBJ1-2,CASSYGTGGYGYTF
NA,TRBV6-5,TRBJ1-1,CASSYSGLGTEAFF